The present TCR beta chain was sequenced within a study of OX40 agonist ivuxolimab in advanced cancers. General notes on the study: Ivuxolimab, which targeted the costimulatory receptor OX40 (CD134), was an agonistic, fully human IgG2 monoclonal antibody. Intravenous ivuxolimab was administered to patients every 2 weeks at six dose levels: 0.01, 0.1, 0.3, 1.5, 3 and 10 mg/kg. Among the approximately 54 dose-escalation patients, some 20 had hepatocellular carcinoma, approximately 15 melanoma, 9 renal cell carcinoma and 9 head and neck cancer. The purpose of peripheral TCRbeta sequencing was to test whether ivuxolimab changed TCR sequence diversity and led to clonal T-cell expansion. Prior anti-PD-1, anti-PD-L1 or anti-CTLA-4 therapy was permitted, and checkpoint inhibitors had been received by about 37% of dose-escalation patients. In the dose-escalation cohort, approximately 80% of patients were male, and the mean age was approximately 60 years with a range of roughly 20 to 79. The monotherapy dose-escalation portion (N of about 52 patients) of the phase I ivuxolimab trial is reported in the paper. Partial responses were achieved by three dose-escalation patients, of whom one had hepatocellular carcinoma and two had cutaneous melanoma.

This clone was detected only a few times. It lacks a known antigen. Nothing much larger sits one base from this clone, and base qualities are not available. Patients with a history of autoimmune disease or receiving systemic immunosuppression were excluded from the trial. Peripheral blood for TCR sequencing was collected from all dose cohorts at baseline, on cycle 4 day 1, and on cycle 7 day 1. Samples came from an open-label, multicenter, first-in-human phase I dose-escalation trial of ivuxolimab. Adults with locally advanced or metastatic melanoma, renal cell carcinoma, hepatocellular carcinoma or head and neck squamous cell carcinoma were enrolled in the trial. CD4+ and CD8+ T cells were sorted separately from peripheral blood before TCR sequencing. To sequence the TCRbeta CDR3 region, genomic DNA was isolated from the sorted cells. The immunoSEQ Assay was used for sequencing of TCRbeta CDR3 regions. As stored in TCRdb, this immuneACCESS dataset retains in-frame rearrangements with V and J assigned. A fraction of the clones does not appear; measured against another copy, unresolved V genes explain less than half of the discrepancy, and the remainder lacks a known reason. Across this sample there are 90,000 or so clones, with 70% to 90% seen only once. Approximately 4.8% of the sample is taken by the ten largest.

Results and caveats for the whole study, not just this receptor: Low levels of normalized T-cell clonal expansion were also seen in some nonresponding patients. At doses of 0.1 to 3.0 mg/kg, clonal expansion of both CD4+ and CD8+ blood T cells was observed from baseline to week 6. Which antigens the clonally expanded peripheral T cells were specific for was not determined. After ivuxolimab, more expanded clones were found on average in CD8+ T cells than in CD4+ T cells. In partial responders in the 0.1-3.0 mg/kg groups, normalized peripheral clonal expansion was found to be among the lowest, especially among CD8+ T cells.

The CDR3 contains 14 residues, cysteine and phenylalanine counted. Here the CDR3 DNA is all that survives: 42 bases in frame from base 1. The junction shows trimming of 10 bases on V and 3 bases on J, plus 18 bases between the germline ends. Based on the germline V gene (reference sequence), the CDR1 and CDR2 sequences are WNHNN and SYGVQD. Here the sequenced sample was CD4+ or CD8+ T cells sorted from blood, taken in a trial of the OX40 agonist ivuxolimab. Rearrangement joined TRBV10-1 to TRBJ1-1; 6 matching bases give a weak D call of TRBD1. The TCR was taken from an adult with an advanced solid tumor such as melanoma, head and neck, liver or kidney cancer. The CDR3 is CAIIQGIKDTEAFF. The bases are TGCGCCATAATACAGGGAATTAAGGACACTGAAGCTTTCTTT.